The present TCR beta chain was sequenced within a study of T-cell memory formation after mild COVID-19. TCRdb itself ran the 5' RACE reads through MiXCR, one entry per CDR3 protein. The table has about 190,000 distinct CDR3 sequences, 27% seen once. This clonotype originated in an adult woman who had mild COVID-19 (a few samples of this study predate the infection). Cell type and time point are not known. Material: PBMCs or a T cell subset sorted from them (not recorded which).

The DNA of the CDR3 is TGTGCCTGGAGTGCTGGGGGGATGAACACTGAAGCTTTCTTT. This gives the protein CAWSAGGMNTEAFF. This sequence joins TRBV30 and TRBJ1-1, with D possibly TRBD1 on 5 matching bases. The CDR3 consists of 14 residues. Germline-derived CDR1 and CDR2 are GTSNPN and SVGIG (reference sequence). The germline V and J ends were trimmed by 1 base and 0 bases, with 9 bases remaining between them.